The 31 T cell receptor beta chains listed next were all sequenced from one sample in a study of CD8 T cells in ankylosing spondylitis. In TCRdb, the 5' RACE reads were re-called with MiXCR into one record per CDR3 protein. In the table there are about 160,000 distinct CDR3 sequences, 9.8% of which are singletons. Sequencing was done on a sample of blood, either unsorted or a sorted T cell fraction (not recorded which). The origin of the receptors is a female donor with ankylosing spondylitis or in good health (not recorded which).

The V gene is TRBV6-1, the J gene TRBJ2-7; D possibly corresponds to TRBD2 (6 bases). The CDR3 has 17 residues. Deletions cut 2 bases from V and 7 bases from J, with 24 bases between. In germline, CDR1 is MNHNS, CDR2 SASEGT. The CDR3 DNA reads TGTGCCAGCAGTGAAATCGAGGGGACGGGAGAGGCCGGTGAGCAGTACTTC. This sequence encodes CASSEIEGTGEAGEQYF.

This clonotype has a handful of counts. V usage is TRBV10-2 and J usage is TRBJ2-1, with D perhaps matching TRBD2 (5 bases). The CDR3 covers 14 residues. Trimming took off 7 bases at V and 0 bases at J, with 10 bases between the two ends. Germline CDR1 is WSHSY and CDR2 is SAAADI. The CDR3 is CASKSGLSYNEQFF. The CDR3, as DNA: TGCGCCAGCAAAAGCGGCCTCTCCTACAATGAGCAGTTCTTC.

In this sample, this clonotype turned up many times. The chain couples TRBV11-2 to TRBJ2-2, with D unresolved. Germline V gives CDR1 SGHAT, CDR2 FQNNGV. The length of the CDR3 is 16 residues. The germline V and J ends were trimmed by 5 bases and 3 bases, with 16 bases remaining between them. In DNA, the CDR3 is TGTGCCAGCAGCCCTCAGACCAACCTCCACACCGGGGAGCTGTTTTTT. This translates into CASSPQTNLHTGELFF.

In its sample, this clonotype was seen many times. The chain uses TRBV9 and TRBJ2-1, with D unclear. The CDR3 has 13 residues. Between the trimmed V and J ends, which lost 3 bases and 2 bases, there was a span of 6 bases. Germline V lookup: CDR1 SGDLS, CDR2 YYNGEE. CDR3 in amino acids: CASSAEAYNEQFF. CDR3 DNA sequence: TGTGCCAGCAGCGCGGAAGCCTACAATGAGCAGTTCTTC.

There are many counts of this clonotype. V is TRBV20-1 and J is TRBJ2-7, with D uncertain. Germline values: CDR1 DFQATT, CDR2 SNEGSKA (reference sequence). The CDR3 covers 12 residues. V lost 5 bases, J lost 3 bases, and 11 bases lay in between. The CDR3 spells CSAVPTVYEQYF. The CDR3 coding sequence is TGCAGTGCTGTTCCGACGGTCTACGAGCAGTACTTC.

Concerning this clonotype itself: One junction end does not reproduce the germline sequence, and a read error may be involved. This chain links TRBV7-6 with TRBJ2-5; D unresolved. CDR1 and CDR2 from the germline V gene are SGHVS and FNYEAQ. This CDR3 is built from 15 residues. In DNA, the CDR3 is TGTGCCAGAAGCTTAGCCAGCCTTAGTGGAGAGACCCAGTACTTC. Encoded protein: CARSLASLSGETQYF.

This clonotype occurred a few times. CDR3 coding DNA: TGTGCCAGTAGTATAGAACACAGGGAGAACACTGAAGCTTTCTTT. Encoded protein: CASSIEHRENTEAFF. The V call is TRBV19, the J call TRBJ1-1, with D maybe TRBD1 (6 bases). The CDR3 totals 15 residues. V dropped 0 bases and J dropped 1 base, with 9 bases sitting between them. Per the germline V gene, CDR1 is LNHDA and CDR2 is SQIVND (reference sequence).

This clonotype has more than one count but fewer than ten. The rearrangement links TRBV28 to TRBJ1-6, with D perhaps matching TRBD1 (5 bases). Per the germline V gene, CDR1 is MDHEN and CDR2 is SYDVKM. The length of the CDR3 is 14 residues. V was cut by 6 bases and J by 10 bases, with 16 bases left in between. The CDR3 loop reads CASRNLGETSPLHF. CDR3 bases: TGTGCCAGCAGGAATTTGGGGGAAACCTCACCCCTCCACTTT.

The table lists this clonotype with many counts. V usage is TRBV5-1 and J usage is TRBJ2-1, with D possibly being TRBD1 or TRBD2 (6 bases each). The CDR3 is 15 amino acids. Germline loops: CDR1 SGHRS, CDR2 YFSETQ. V was shortened by 7 bases and J by 4 bases, with 18 bases between the two germline ends. CDR3 nucleotide sequence: TGCGCCAGCGGAGAGGGGGACTCGCTATACAATGAGCAGTTCTTC. This sequence encodes CASGEGDSLYNEQFF.

The CDR3 region has the DNA TGCAGTGCTAGAACCGGGACAGGGGCCAACGTCCTGACTTTC. Translation gives CSARTGTGANVLTF. This chain connects TRBV20-1 to TRBJ2-6; possible D gene TRBD1, 6 bases. The CDR3 has 14 amino acids. Germline-derived CDR1 and CDR2 are DFQATT and SNEGSKA (reference sequence). With 2 bases removed from V and 4 bases from J, the gap between germline ends came to 9 bases.

This clonotype showed up just a few times. CDR3 in DNA: TGCGCCAGCGCAGGGTTCGCGAACACCGGGGAGCTGTTTTTT. Residues: CASAGFANTGELFF. The chain has TRBV4-3 and TRBJ2-2, with D possibly matching TRBD1 (5 bases). V lost 8 bases and J 0 bases, leaving 10 bases between the germline ends. The CDR3 spans 14 residues. Germline V gives CDR1 LGHNA, CDR2 YSLEER.

The chain has TRBV24-1 and TRBJ2-1, with 10 bases identical to TRBD1. The V and J ends lost 1 base and 4 bases, in that order; junction bases with no gene match: 3. Germline loops: CDR1 KGHDR, CDR2 SFDVKD. This CDR3 has 16 residues. CDR3 in amino acids: CATSDFRQGAYNEQFF. The CDR3 nucleotides read TGTGCCACCAGTGATTTTCGACAGGGGGCTTACAATGAGCAGTTCTTC.

This clonotype occurred a few times. The chain recombines TRBV5-1 with TRBJ2-1; 11 bases agree with TRBD2. CDR1 is SGHRS, CDR2 YFSETQ, per germline. Unmatched junction bases numbered 4, after V lost 2 bases and J lost 9 bases. The CDR3 runs 14 residues. CDR3 in amino acids: CASSLTSGSGEQFF. The CDR3 DNA reads as TGCGCCAGCAGCTTAACTAGCGGGAGTGGTGAGCAGTTCTTC. Full variable domain (rest looked up from reference TRBV5-1 and TRBJ2-1): KAGVTQTPRYLIKTRGQQVTLSCSPISGHRSVSWYQQTPGQGLQFLFEYFSETQRNKGNFPGRFSGRQFSNSRSEMNVSTLELGDSALYLCASSLTSGSGEQFFGPGTRLTVL.

The table lists this clonotype with many counts. This chain links TRBV5-1 with TRBJ2-7; possibly TRBD2 for D (6 bases). Germline loops: CDR1 SGHRS, CDR2 YFSETQ. This CDR3 contains 14 residues. V was trimmed by 3 bases and J by 3 bases, leaving 13 bases between them. CDR3 DNA: TGCGCCAGCAGCTCCCGGGACTCCCACTACGAGCAGTACTTC. Protein product: CASSSRDSHYEQYF. The full variable domain, rest sourced from reference TRBV5-1 and TRBJ2-7, is KAGVTQTPRYLIKTRGQQVTLSCSPISGHRSVSWYQQTPGQGLQFLFEYFSETQRNKGNFPGRFSGRQFSNSRSEMNVSTLELGDSALYLCASSSRDSHYEQYFGPGTRLTVT.

The sample holds many counts of this clonotype. V gene TRBV5-1 combines with J gene TRBJ1-2; D remains ambiguous. There are 16 residues in the CDR3. Trimming stripped 0 bases from V and 0 bases from J, with 12 bases between. In germline, CDR1 is SGHRS, CDR2 YFSETQ. CDR3: CASSLEAWAPNYGYTF. For the CDR3, the DNA is TGCGCCAGCAGCTTGGAGGCCTGGGCCCCTAACTATGGCTACACCTTC. The whole variable domain, filled in from reference TRBV5-1 and TRBJ1-2, reads KAGVTQTPRYLIKTRGQQVTLSCSPISGHRSVSWYQQTPGQGLQFLFEYFSETQRNKGNFPGRFSGRQFSNSRSEMNVSTLELGDSALYLCASSLEAWAPNYGYTFGSGTRLTVV.

On this clonotype: The junction departs from germline at one end; a sequencing error may be responsible. This chain joins TRBV24-1 and TRBJ2-3, with a possible D match to TRBD2 (6 bases). CDR3 length equals 16 residues. The V gene's germline CDR1 is KGHDR and CDR2 SFDVKD. Here the CDR3 reads CATSDKRLDDTNTQYF. The CDR3 nucleotides are TGTGCCACCAGTGATAAAAGACTAGATGACACAAATACGCAGTATTTT.

This clonotype was observed a handful of times. The chain uses TRBV6-2 or TRBV6-3 and TRBJ2-7; D uncertain. CDR3 length: 14 amino acids. V lost 5 bases and J 6 bases, leaving 17 bases between the germline ends. Germline values: CDR1 MNHEY, CDR2 SVGEGT. CDR3 sequence (DNA): TGTGCCAGCAGTATATCCCCTTTATTGATCGAGCAGTACTTC. It encodes CASSISPLLIEQYF.

V is TRBV6-5 and J is TRBJ2-1; D is unclear. Germline loops: CDR1 MNHEY, CDR2 SVGAGI. The CDR3 is 12 residues long. Trimming took off 10 bases at V and 1 base at J, with 8 bases between the two ends. CDR3 sequence: CATYQSYNEQFF. In nucleotides, the CDR3 is TGTGCCACCTACCAATCCTACAATGAGCAGTTCTTC.

This clonotype was seen at least ten times. The chain employs TRBV29-1 and TRBJ1-1; D is unresolved. This CDR3 has 10 amino acids. CDR1 and CDR2 from the germline V gene are SQVTM and ANQGSEA. Trimming stripped 4 bases from V and 2 bases from J, with 2 bases between. The DNA of the CDR3 is TGCAGCGTTGTAAACACTGAAGCTTTCTTT. It codes for CSVVNTEAFF.

This clonotype was seen a handful of times. This chain connects TRBV29-1 to TRBJ2-3, with a weak D call TRBD2 (6 bases). Germline CDR1 reads SQVTM; CDR2 reads ANQGSEA. V was pared by 1 base and J by 2 bases, with 10 bases between. The CDR3 runs to 14 residues. The CDR3: CSVEGGDFTDTQYF. The CDR3 region has the DNA TGCAGCGTTGAAGGAGGGGACTTCACAGATACGCAGTATTTT.

Only a few counts were recorded for this clonotype. The chain is built from TRBV5-1 and TRBJ2-7, with 9 bases that match TRBD2. CDR3 length: 17 residues. V lost 4 bases, J lost 1 base, and 12 bases stayed unmatched. Germline V gene data show CDR1 as SGHRS and CDR2 as YFSETQ. CDR3: CASSGPKASGNSYEQYF. In DNA form, the CDR3 reads TGCGCCAGCAGCGGACCTAAGGCTAGCGGGAATTCCTACGAGCAGTACTTC.

The genes are TRBV27 and TRBJ2-1, with 14 bases aligning to TRBD2. The CDR3 consists of 15 residues. Looked up from germline, CDR1 is MNHEY and CDR2 is SMNVEV (reference sequence). The J segment lost 6 bases and the V segment lost 7 bases, leaving 5 bases of the junction unmatched. CDR3: CASTFGTSGSNEQFF. The CDR3 nucleotides are TGTGCCAGCACCTTTGGGACTAGCGGGAGCAATGAGCAGTTCTTC.

J is TRBJ1-1 and V is TRBV19; D is ambiguous. The CDR3 spans 14 residues. Germline V gene sequence: CDR1 LNHDA, CDR2 SQIVND (reference sequence). V was pared by 3 bases and J by 0 bases, with 8 bases between. The CDR3 loop is CASSIKQMNTEAFF. The CDR3 DNA reads as TGTGCCAGTAGTATTAAACAGATGAACACTGAAGCTTTCTTT.

The chain uses TRBV27 and TRBJ2-2, with D perhaps TRBD1 (6 bases). From germline, CDR1 is MNHEY and CDR2 SMNVEV (reference sequence). This CDR3 has 15 amino acids. Trimming removed 0 bases from V and 3 bases from J, with 8 bases in between. CDR3: CASSLSTGHTGELFF. The CDR3 DNA reads as TGTGCCAGCAGTTTATCGACAGGTCACACCGGGGAGCTGTTTTTT.

The V and J genes are TRBV30 and TRBJ2-5, with 7 bases lining up with TRBD1. V lost 2 bases and J lost 5; bases outside the gene matches: 8. The V gene's germline CDR1 is GTSNPN and CDR2 SVGIG (reference sequence). The CDR3 extends over 14 amino acids. The CDR3 nucleotides are TGTGCCTGGAGTTCGGGACAGATGACGGAGACCCAGTACTTC. Translated: CAWSSGQMTETQYF.

This chain uses TRBV10-3 with TRBJ1-5; D is uncertain. CDR3 size: 10 residues. Trimming stripped 8 bases from V and 7 bases from J, with 6 bases between. CDR1 and CDR2 (germline): ENHRY, SYGVKD. CDR3 coding DNA: TGTGCCATCGGAAGACAGCCCCAGCATTTT. It is translated as CAIGRQPQHF.

This clonotype was recorded many times. This chain links TRBV4-3 with TRBJ2-1; maybe TRBD1 (5 bases). The germline gives CDR1 LGHNA, CDR2 YSLEER. This CDR3 spans 15 amino acids. The V and J ends lost 0 bases and 3 bases respectively, with 9 bases between them. CDR3 loop: CASSQDKTGYNEQFF. CDR3 nucleotides: TGCGCCAGCAGCCAAGATAAAACAGGCTACAATGAGCAGTTCTTC.

This clonotype was detected a few times. One end of the junction varies from germline; a read error may be responsible. The rearrangement uses TRBV20-1 and TRBJ2-7, with D perhaps given as TRBD1 or TRBD2 (5 bases each). The CDR3 has 9 residues. Germline V lookup: CDR1 DFQATT, CDR2 SNEGSKA (reference sequence). DNA of the CDR3: TGCAGTGCGGCCGAGGGACGGAGCTTC. This gives the protein CSAAEGRSF.

This clonotype was picked up many times. V is TRBV14 and J is TRBJ2-1; no clear D. CDR1 and CDR2 (germline): SGHDN, FVKESK. V was trimmed by 1 base and J by 3 bases, leaving 7 bases between them. The CDR3 length is 14 residues. CDR3 nucleotides: TGTGCCAGCAGCCAAGGGGTAGACTACAATGAGCAGTTCTTC. Translating it yields CASSQGVDYNEQFF.

In its sample, this clonotype was seen a few times. The rearrangement links TRBV6-5 to TRBJ1-1; maybe TRBD1 (6 bases). CDR1 and CDR2 (germline): MNHEY, SVGAGI. This CDR3 spans 12 amino acids. Between the trimmed V and J ends, which lost 5 bases and 5 bases, there was a span of 9 bases. This CDR3 is CASSIQGTEAFF. The CDR3 DNA is TGTGCCAGCAGTATACAGGGTACTGAAGCTTTCTTT.

This clonotype was counted only a few times. DNA for the CDR3: TGCAGTGCTGAGGGGGACACCTCCTACAATGAGCAGTTCTTC. Amino acids: CSAEGDTSYNEQFF. J is TRBJ2-1 and V is TRBV20-1; maybe TRBD1 (6 bases). Looked up from germline, CDR1 is DFQATT and CDR2 is SNEGSKA (reference sequence). The CDR3 spans 14 residues. V was trimmed by 5 bases and J by 0 bases, leaving 11 bases between them.